These 30 T cell receptor beta chains were sequenced from one sample in a study of blood T cell repertoires in COVID-19. Sequencing was performed with immunoSEQ multiplex PCR; in TCRdb, only in-frame clones are kept and a portion is missing. In the table there are roughly 73,000 clones, approximately 90% of which are singletons. The source material was peripheral blood. Receptor source: a man between 70 and 80 years old with active or convalescent COVID-19.

V is TRBV14 and J is TRBJ2-3, with a weak D call TRBD2 (6 bases). The germline gives CDR1 SGHDN, CDR2 FVKESK. V was cut by 4 bases and J by 0 bases, with 8 bases left in between. The CDR3 is made up of 14 amino acids. CDR3 in amino acids: CASSLGTSTDTQYF. As DNA, the CDR3 is TGTGCCAGCAGCCTTGGGACTAGCACAGATACGCAGTATTTT.

V gene TRBV25-1 combines with J gene TRBJ1-2; 8 nucleotides agree with TRBD1. The CDR3 is made up of 17 amino acids. Looked up from germline, CDR1 is MGHDK and CDR2 is SYGVNS. The V and J ends lost 3 bases and 3 bases, in that order; junction bases with no gene match: 12. The CDR3 DNA sequence: TGTGCCAGCAGTGACCCCGGGCAGGGGGCGTCGGACTATGGCTACACCTTC. Translated, it gives CASSDPGQGASDYGYTF.

This clone appeared once. The chain links TRBV7-3 to TRBJ2-1; 10 bases are a match to TRBD2. The junction had 7 bases not matched to a gene; V was cut back by 4 bases and J by 7 bases. CDR3 size: 15 residues. Germline CDR1 SGHTA, CDR2 FQGTGA. This CDR3 reads CASSSASGRRNEQFF. Written as DNA, the CDR3 is TGTGCCAGCAGCTCCGCTAGCGGGAGAAGGAATGAGCAGTTCTTC. The full variable domain, completed using reference TRBV7-3 and TRBJ2-1, is GAGVSQTPSNKVTEKGKYVELRCDPISGHTALYWYRQSLGQGPEFLIYFQGTGAADDSGLPNDRFFAVRPEGSVSTLKIQRTERGDSAVYLCASSSASGRRNEQFFGPGTRLTVL.

The chain links TRBV6-4 to TRBJ2-1, with 11 bases fitting TRBD2. Germline values: CDR1 MRHNA, CDR2 SNTAGT. After removal of 6 bases from V and 8 bases from J, the junction contained 12 bases not matched to a gene. This CDR3 contains 16 residues. CDR3: CASSRHSGGAADEQFF. CDR3 nucleotides: TGTGCCAGCAGCCGACATAGCGGGGGGGCCGCCGATGAGCAGTTCTTC.

CDR3 coding DNA: TGCGCCAGCAGCCAAGATATGACAGCAACTAATGAAAAACTGTTTTTT. It codes for CASSQDMTATNEKLFF. The chain joins TRBV4-1 to TRBJ1-4; a weak D match, TRBD1 (5 bases). The CDR3 covers 16 residues. V lost 0 bases and J 0 bases, leaving 8 bases between the germline ends. From germline, CDR1 is MGHRA and CDR2 YSYEKL.

This chain links TRBV21-1 with TRBJ2-3; TRBD1 reflects the table's D call only, with no check against the DNA. TRBV21-1 counts as a pseudogene. The CDR3 is made up of 17 amino acids. The CDR3: CASSKASPGTGTDTQYF. Written as DNA, the CDR3 is TGTGCCAGCAGCAAAGCTTCCCCCGGGACAGGCACAGATACGCAGTATTTT.

The chain is built from TRBV7-8 and TRBJ2-5, with TRBD1 matching 12 bases. CDR3 length equals 17 residues. V was pared by 6 bases and J by 3 bases, with 11 bases of the junction left unmatched. The germline V gene has CDR1 SGHVS and CDR2 FQNEAQ. This CDR3 reads CASSYKPGQGAEETQYF. The CDR3 nucleotides are TGTGCCAGCAGTTATAAACCGGGACAGGGGGCAGAAGAGACCCAGTACTTC.

The rearrangement uses TRBV11-2 and TRBJ1-5, with D maybe TRBD1 (6 bases). The CDR3 loop spans 14 amino acids. The germline CDR1 and CDR2 sequences are SGHAT and FQNNGV. V was trimmed by 1 base and J by 7 bases, leaving 11 bases between them. The CDR3: CASSLGGQGQPQHF. The CDR3 nucleotides read TGTGCCAGCAGCTTAGGGGGGCAGGGGCAGCCCCAGCATTTT.

V is TRBV20-1 and J is TRBJ2-5, with TRBD1 matching 7 bases. Germline V gives CDR1 DFQATT, CDR2 SNEGSKA (reference sequence). V was clipped by 3 bases and J by 4 bases; unmatched bases: 8. This CDR3 region has 14 residues. The CDR3 loop is CSASRQGGTETQYF. CDR3 DNA: TGCAGTGCTAGTAGACAGGGTGGCACAGAGACCCAGTACTTC.

The sample holds one count of this clone. The chain links TRBV12-5 to TRBJ1-4, with D possibly TRBD1 on 6 matching bases. This CDR3 is 16 amino acids long. Between the trimmed V and J ends, which lost 5 bases and 6 bases, there was a span of 19 bases. Germline V lookup: CDR1 LGHNT, CDR2 FRNRAP. CDR3 in DNA: TGTGCTAGTGGTCTCCGGGCAGGGGCGGGTCATGAAAAACTGTTTTTT. It is translated as CASGLRAGAGHEKLFF.

The genes are TRBV3-1 (or the pseudogene TRBV3-2) and TRBJ2-3; D not certain. CDR1 is LGHDT and CDR2 is YNNKEL in the germline V gene (reference sequence). V was clipped by 4 bases and J by 3 bases, with 11 bases between them. CDR3 length: 14 residues. Here the CDR3 reads CASSPVPLTDTQYF. DNA for the CDR3: TGTGCCAGCAGCCCCGTACCACTTACAGATACGCAGTATTTT.

V and J are TRBV6-5 and TRBJ1-2, with unresolved D. This CDR3 is built from 15 residues. Trimming removed 2 bases at V and 3 bases at J, with 13 bases between. Per the germline V gene, CDR1 is MNHEY and CDR2 is SVGAGI. CDR3 sequence: CASSYTALVHYGYTF. The CDR3 DNA sequence: TGTGCCAGCAGTTACACTGCCCTGGTACACTATGGCTACACCTTC.

V gene TRBV30 combines with J gene TRBJ2-5; TRBD2 aligns across 10 bases. This CDR3 is 13 amino acids long. The germline CDR1 and CDR2 sequences are GTSNPN and SVGIG (reference sequence). With V trimmed by 1 base and J by 5 bases, 1 base remained unmatched. CDR3 sequence reads: CAWSASGGETQYF. The CDR3 region has the DNA TGTGCCTGGAGTGCTAGCGGGGGTGAGACCCAGTACTTC. Full variable domain (remainder filled in from reference TRBV30 and TRBJ2-5): SQTIHQWPATLVQPVGSPLSLECTVEGTSNPNLYWYRQAAGRGLQLLFYSVGIGQISSEVPQNLSASRPQDRQFILSSKKLLLSDSGFYLCAWSASGGETQYFGPGTRLLVL.

This clone came up once. This chain connects TRBV15 to TRBJ2-5; 9 bases are a match to TRBD1. After removal of 4 bases from V and 2 bases from J, the junction contained 8 bases not matched to a gene. Germline CDR1 reads LNHNV; CDR2 reads YYDKDF (reference sequence). There are 16 residues in the CDR3. The CDR3 nucleotides read TGTGCCACCAGCAAGAACAAAGACAGGGGGCAAGAGACCCAGTACTTC. Encoded protein: CATSKNKDRGQETQYF.

The chain couples TRBV30 to TRBJ1-4, with a possible D match to TRBD1 (6 bases). This CDR3 is 13 amino acids long. CDR1 and CDR2 from the germline V gene are GTSNPN and SVGIG (reference sequence). Between the trimmed V and J ends, which lost 0 bases and 7 bases, there was a span of 9 bases. CDR3 bases: TGTGCCTGGAGTGTACAGGGATCTGAAAAACTGTTTTTT. Its translation is CAWSVQGSEKLFF.

The sample holds a few counts of this clone. This chain uses TRBV19 with TRBJ1-3, with 7 bases matching TRBD1. Germline V gene data show CDR1 as LNHDA and CDR2 as SQIVND (reference sequence). The CDR3 consists of 15 residues. J lost 0 bases, V lost 6 bases, and 5 bases had no gene match. The CDR3 protein is CASSLQGHSGNTIYF. The CDR3 DNA reads TGTGCCAGTAGCCTACAGGGGCACTCTGGAAACACCATATATTTT.

V gene TRBV19 combines with J gene TRBJ2-7; TRBD1 agrees at 8 bases. This CDR3 is built from 16 residues. Losses at the gene ends were 1 base for V and 0 bases for J; bases not matched to a gene: 5. Germline values: CDR1 LNHDA, CDR2 SQIVND (reference sequence). The CDR3, as DNA: TGTGCCAGTAGTATAGGAGGGACAGGAAACTCCTACGAGCAGTACTTC. It translates to CASSIGGTGNSYEQYF.

This clone was counted only a few times. The CDR3 region is CASSYLPRGRNTIYF. CDR3 sequence (DNA): TGTGCCAGCAGTTACCTCCCCCGGGGAAGGAACACCATATATTTT. The rearrangement uses TRBV6-6 and TRBJ1-3; D ambiguous. This CDR3 comprises 15 residues. The V gene lost 2 bases and the J gene lost 7 bases, with 15 bases spanning the gap. In germline, CDR1 is MNHNY, CDR2 SVGAGI (reference sequence).

The chain links TRBV28 to TRBJ2-7; no firm D call. This CDR3 comprises 14 residues. Germline V CDR1 and CDR2: MDHEN, SYDVKM. Trimming took 5 bases from V and 2 from J, leaving 13 bases between them. CDR3 sequence reads: CASSQRPLPYEQYF. CDR3 nucleotide sequence: TGTGCCAGCAGTCAACGTCCCCTACCCTACGAGCAGTACTTC.

V usage is TRBV18 and J usage is TRBJ1-6; tentatively, D is TRBD1 (6 bases). Trimming shortened V by 5 bases and J by 10 bases, and 18 bases separated the two germline ends. The CDR3 spans 15 residues. Germline V CDR1 and CDR2: KGHSH, LQKENI. This chain's CDR3 is CASSDLQGGRSPLHF. The CDR3 coding sequence is TGTGCCAGCTCAGACTTACAGGGTGGAAGGTCACCCCTCCACTTT.

This chain links TRBV3-1 (or the pseudogene TRBV3-2) with TRBJ2-1, with D possibly TRBD1 on 6 matching bases. Trimming left V 6 bases short and J 12 bases short, with 15 bases between. Germline V gene lookup returns CDR1 LGHDT and CDR2 YNNKEL (reference sequence). The CDR3 spans 12 residues. The CDR3 bases are TGTGCCAGCAGTCGTCAGGGGAGTTGGCAGTTCTTC. Encoded protein: CASSRQGSWQFF.

This chain connects TRBV7-2 to TRBJ2-2; D unresolved. Germline V gives CDR1 SGHTA, CDR2 FQGNSA. Trimming took 4 bases from V and 2 from J, leaving 5 bases between them. This CDR3 comprises 13 residues. The CDR3 protein is CASSSFNTGELFF. CDR3 bases: TGTGCCAGCAGCTCATTCAACACCGGGGAGCTGTTTTTT.

This clone showed up just once. V is TRBV29-1 and J is TRBJ2-7, with 7 nucleotides matching TRBD1. From germline, CDR1 is SQVTM and CDR2 ANQGSEA. Losses at the gene ends were 4 bases for V and 6 bases for J; bases not matched to a gene: 6. This CDR3 comprises 12 residues. In nucleotides, the CDR3 is TGCAGCGTTGTTGAGACAGGGTCCGAGCAGTACTTC. Translating gives CSVVETGSEQYF.

The V call is TRBV5-6, the J call TRBJ2-3; TRBD2 agrees at 8 bases. V lost 4 bases and J lost 2; bases outside the gene matches: 6. CDR3 length: 15 amino acids. The germline V gene has CDR1 SGHDT and CDR2 YYEEEE. The CDR3 protein is CASSGQLAATDTQYF. CDR3 nucleotide sequence: TGTGCCAGCAGCGGCCAACTAGCGGCCACAGATACGCAGTATTTT.

V gene TRBV9 combines with J gene TRBJ2-3; tentative D call: TRBD1 (5 bases). Looked up from germline, CDR1 is SGDLS and CDR2 is YYNGEE. The CDR3 spans 14 residues. V lost 4 bases and J lost 4, with 13 bases in between. The CDR3 here is CASSPPSGSDTQYF. In nucleotides, the CDR3 is TGTGCCAGCAGCCCCCCTTCAGGGTCAGATACGCAGTATTTT. Based on the CDR3 plus reference TRBV9 and TRBJ2-3, the full variable domain is DSGVTQTPKHLITATGQRVTLRCSPRSGDLSVYWYQQSLDQGLQFLIQYYNGEERAKGNILERFSAQQFPDLHSELNLSSLELGDSALYFCASSPPSGSDTQYFGPGTRLTVL.

This clone was detected once. The chain is built from TRBV5-4 and TRBJ1-2; TRBD1 matches at 7 bases. With 3 bases clipped from V and 5 bases from J, the junction kept 7 bases outside the gene matches. From germline, CDR1 is SGHNT and CDR2 YYREEE (reference sequence). The CDR3 is made up of 14 amino acids. For the CDR3, the DNA is TGTGCCAGCAGCTCCTGGACAGGCTTATATGGCTACACCTTC. It specifies CASSSWTGLYGYTF.

The rearrangement links TRBV28 to TRBJ2-3, with 7 bases identical to TRBD1. This CDR3 is 14 amino acids long. V lost 6 bases and J lost 3; bases outside the gene matches: 6. Germline V lookup: CDR1 MDHEN, CDR2 SYDVKM. The CDR3 here is CASRNPGQTDTQYF. CDR3 in DNA: TGTGCCAGCAGGAACCCGGGACAGACAGATACGCAGTATTTT.

The gene calls are TRBV29-1 and TRBJ2-7; TRBD2 matches 10 bases. V lost 5 bases, J lost 5 bases, and 12 bases stayed unmatched. This CDR3 has 15 residues. Germline V gene data show CDR1 as SQVTM and CDR2 as ANQGSEA. The chain's CDR3 is CSVFGKREGLNEQYF. For the CDR3, the DNA is TGCAGCGTTTTCGGAAAGCGGGAGGGCCTGAACGAGCAGTACTTC.

This clone has a single count. The genes are TRBV28 and TRBJ1-2; D perhaps matches TRBD1 (6 bases). CDR3 size: 13 residues. Germline assignment: CDR1 MDHEN and CDR2 SYDVKM. Trimming removed 7 bases at V and 4 bases at J, with 13 bases between. CDR3 nucleotide sequence: TGTGCCAGCATAGCCAGGGACACCTATGGCTACACCTTC. It codes for CASIARDTYGYTF.

The rearrangement links TRBV29-1 to TRBJ2-5, with D possibly being TRBD2 (6 bases). The V end lost 5 bases, the J end lost 7 bases, and 14 bases lay between the germline ends. Germline CDR1 is SQVTM and CDR2 is ANQGSEA. This CDR3 is 12 amino acids long. The CDR3 here is CSVRTSRGTQYF. CDR3 sequence (DNA): TGCAGCGTTCGTACTAGCCGGGGGACCCAGTACTTC.